This paragraph covers one T cell receptor (beta chain) sequence. Its antigen is not known. This specimen belongs to a study of regulatory T cells in long-lasting Graves disease. Study-wide findings and caveats: A greater number of public clonotypes (over 2,500) was shared by persistent patients than by new patients (roughly 880).

As for time point: newly diagnosed GD, antithyroid drugs for less than 3 months. The TCR library was made from RNA extracted from PBMCs. HTBI primers from iRepertoire and Arm-PCR of CDR3 regions yielded the TCR beta libraries. Via MiXCR, TCRdb re-called the multiplex PCR reads, giving one row per CDR3 protein. The sample has fewer than 550,000 distinct CDR3 sequences, around 15% seen once. This CDR3 contains 14 residues. CDR1 is DFQATT, CDR2 SNEGSKA, per germline (reference sequence). J was trimmed by 6 bases and V by 5 bases; bases with no gene match: 11. The same specimen was also included in a second study, on T cells in Graves' hyperthyroidism and ophthalmopathy. Per that paper: An absence of ophthalmopathy progression within 18 months meant stable Graves' hyperthyroidism. The study enrolled patients aged 18 to 65 with newly diagnosed hyperthyroidism of under 2 months' duration. First-round RT-PCR with HTBI primers amplified the TCR CDR3 region.

The rearrangement uses TRBV20-1 and TRBJ2-5; 8 nucleotides line up with TRBD1. The TCR originated in a middle-aged woman with Graves disease. Material: peripheral blood mononuclear cells (PBMCs), obtained at new diagnosis, from a patient treated with antithyroid drugs. The CDR3 DNA reads TGCAGTGCTCTTAGCACAGGGGGTCAGCAGACCCAGTACTTC. This sequence encodes CSALSTGGQQTQYF.